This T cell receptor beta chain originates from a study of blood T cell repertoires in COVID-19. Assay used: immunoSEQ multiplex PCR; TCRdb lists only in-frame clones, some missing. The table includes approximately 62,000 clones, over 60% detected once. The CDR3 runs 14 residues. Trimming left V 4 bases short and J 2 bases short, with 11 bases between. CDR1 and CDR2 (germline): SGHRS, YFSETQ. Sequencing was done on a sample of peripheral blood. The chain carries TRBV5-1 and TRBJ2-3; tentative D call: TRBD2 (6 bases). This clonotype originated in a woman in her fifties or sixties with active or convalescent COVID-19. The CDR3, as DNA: TGCGCCAGCAGCCGACTAGAATCCACAGATACGCAGTATTTT. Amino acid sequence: CASSRLESTDTQYF.